This T cell receptor (beta chain) is from a study of T cell repertoires in cytomegalovirus infection. Study summary: Recently described HLA-C-restricted plus well-studied HLA-B-restricted CMV epitopes were used. Indicated by public TCR beta signatures were CMV infection and matching HLA type.

This CDR3 region has 16 residues. The V end was cut by 4 bases, the J end by 2 bases, with 17 bases between. Germline loops: CDR1 MGHDK, CDR2 SYGVNS. Via MiXCR, TCRdb re-called the reads, giving one row per CDR3 protein. The sample lists around 100,000 distinct CDR3 sequences, approximately 45% seen once, with approximately 74% in the top ten. Findings and limits, study-wide: Pooled public TCR beta family frequency picked out CMV carriers with the relevant HLA. Dominating the ex vivo response were TCR beta clonotypes that were CMV-specific and HLA-C-restricted.

On this clonotype itself: Its antigen remains unknown.

The sample in question was CD8+ T cells from cultured PBMCs, obtained from culture after CMV antigen stimulation. The TCR sequence derives from a human donor in good health (CMV status not recorded). Some clones in this sample may be carry-over from other donors' samples. The chain has TRBV25-1 and TRBJ1-2; D might be TRBD1 (6 bases). Written as DNA, the CDR3 is TGTGCCAGCAGTGGATCGCGGACAGCGAGAAACTATGGCTACACCTTC. It encodes CASSGSRTARNYGYTF.